This T cell receptor (beta chain) was sequenced for a study of blood T cell repertoires in COVID-19. In the study overall: Samples of COVID-19 (acute and convalescent) were obtained from the United States, Italy and Spain. Sample material is recorded as cDNA or gDNA derived from T cells, B-cell-depleted T cells, or PBMCs.

Original methodology: It was from reference gene primer amplification that nucleated cell counts were estimated. Sequencing was performed with immunoSEQ multiplex PCR; in TCRdb, only in-frame clones are kept and a portion is missing. The DNA gave D and trimming, while V, J and clone size come from that table. The sample consists of about 270,000 clones, over 70% of them appearing once. Between the trimmed V and J ends, which lost 4 bases and 1 base, there was a span of 13 bases. The CDR3 extends over 15 amino acids. Germline CDR1 and CDR2: LGHDT and YNNKEL (reference sequence). Sequenced material: peripheral blood. The chain has TRBV3-1 (or the pseudogene TRBV3-2) and TRBJ1-1, with D possibly matching TRBD1 (5 bases). The receptor was isolated from a human donor in a cohort sampled during active COVID-19. The chain's CDR3 is CASSPSGARNTEAFF. The CDR3 nucleotides read TGTGCCAGCAGCCCGAGTGGGGCAAGGAACACTGAAGCTTTCTTT.